A single sample gave rise to the 8 T cell receptor beta chains below, sequenced in a study of blood T cells in healthy people across ages. A second PCR, run for roughly 7 to 11 cycles, used a sample-barcoded 5' primer plus a J-beta primer mix. TCRdb ran MiXCR on the 5' RACE reads and lists one entry per CDR3 protein. The sample includes roughly 700,000 distinct CDR3 sequences, around 49% of them seen just once. The sequencing sample was made of blood. The receptor source for this set is a woman in her sixties in good health.

A note on this clonotype: A junction boundary mismatches the germline segment, possibly from a read error. The V call is TRBV12-3 or TRBV12-4, the J call TRBJ1-3; D unresolved. The CDR3 sequence is 11 residues long. The CDR3 loop is CASSLRNTIYF. CDR3 nucleotide sequence: TGCGCCAGCAGTTTACGAAACACCATATATTTT.

This clonotype turned up a few times. The chain combines TRBV10-3 with TRBJ2-5; possible D gene TRBD2, 5 bases. V was clipped by 4 bases and J by 1 base, with 16 bases between them. CDR3 length: 16 residues. Germline V CDR1 and CDR2: ENHRY, SYGVKD. The CDR3 region has the DNA TGTGCCATCAGTGCTTCCCTTACTAGTCTCCAAGAGACCCAGTACTTC. Protein product: CAISASLTSLQETQYF.

J is TRBJ2-1 and V is TRBV14, with 13 bases identical to TRBD2. J was trimmed by 9 bases and V by 1 base; bases with no gene match: 6. The CDR3 is 16 amino acids. Germline V gene sequence: CDR1 SGHDN, CDR2 FVKESK. The CDR3 protein is CASSQGLAGGSGEQFF. In DNA, the CDR3 is TGTGCCAGCAGCCAAGGACTAGCGGGAGGTAGTGGTGAGCAGTTCTTC.

This clonotype appeared a single time. The J gene is TRBJ1-2, the V gene TRBV11-3, with 7 bases that match TRBD1. V dropped 5 bases and J dropped 6; count of bases not matched to a gene: 12. CDR1 and CDR2 (germline): SGHNT, YENEEA. The CDR3 length is 15 residues. CDR3 region: CASSLRDRIWNGYTF. The DNA for the CDR3 is TGTGCCAGCAGCCTAAGGGACAGAATCTGGAATGGCTACACCTTC.

This clonotype has a handful of counts. This chain links TRBV30 with TRBJ2-7; D unclear. Germline CDR1 GTSNPN, CDR2 SVGIG (reference sequence). This CDR3 contains 15 residues. V lost 1 base, J lost 0 bases, and 13 bases lay in between. The DNA for the CDR3 is TGTGCCTGGAGTGGAGGCGGTGCAATCTCCTACGAGCAGTACTTC. Translated: CAWSGGGAISYEQYF.

The J gene is TRBJ2-5, the V gene TRBV5-1, with D perhaps matching TRBD2 (5 bases). The germline CDR1 and CDR2 sequences are SGHRS and YFSETQ. This CDR3 has 15 amino acids. V gave up 0 bases and J gave up 2 bases, with 11 bases separating them. The CDR3 reads CASSLERLGQETQYF. The CDR3 DNA reads as TGCGCCAGCAGCTTGGAGCGGCTAGGACAAGAGACCCAGTACTTC.

The genes are TRBV7-9 and TRBJ2-1; 9 positions agree with TRBD1. The closer fit of TRBJ2-7 to the DNA end suggests the J call may be wrong. Looked up from germline, CDR1 is SEHNR and CDR2 is FQNEAQ (reference sequence). There are 19 residues in the CDR3. CDR3 residues: CASSLTALGTGWDYNEQYF. In DNA, the CDR3 is TGTGCCAGCAGCTTAACAGCGCTTGGGACAGGGTGGGACTACAATGAGCAGTACTTC.

This clonotype was found a few times. The chain links TRBV10-3 to TRBJ2-4; the D gene is possibly TRBD1 (5 bases). Germline V gene sequence: CDR1 ENHRY, CDR2 SYGVKD. Trimming pared 0 bases from V and 4 bases from J, leaving 10 bases between. This CDR3 spans 15 amino acids. The CDR3 DNA reads as TGTGCCATCAGTGAGTCGAATTCAGGGAAAAACATTCAGTACTTC. Translated: CAISESNSGKNIQYF.